The rows below give T cell receptor beta chains drawn from one sample of a study of blood T cell repertoires in COVID-19. TCRdb's table, derived via immunoSEQ multiplex PCR, lists solely in-frame clones and lacks some. Of around 40,000 clones listed, around 86% were seen once; the top ten hold 6.5% to 9%. The sample taken for sequencing was peripheral blood. The receptors come from a man in his 60s with active COVID-19. Both conserved end residues are part of each CDR3. D genes are given only for firm matches. Expanded clones get a size class; other rows say once, few or many, or leave the size out.

v_call	clone_size	d_call	j_call	cdr3_aa	cdr3_nt
TRBV19	-	TRBD1	TRBJ1-5	CASSITGQGGQPQHF	TGTGCCAGTAGTATAACGGGACAGGGGGGGCAGCCCCAGCATTTT
TRBV9	-	TRBD1	TRBJ2-2	CASSPGGTGELFF	TGTGCCAGCAGCCCAGGGGGCACCGGGGAGCTGTTTTTT
TRBV9	-	TRBD1	TRBJ2-3	CASSAGQGAYTDTQYF	TGTGCCAGCAGCGCGGGACAGGGGGCATACACAGATACGCAGTATTTT
TRBV5-1	-	TRBD2	TRBJ2-2	CASSFSGGNTGELFF	TGCGCCAGCAGCTTCAGCGGGGGGAACACCGGGGAGCTGTTTTTT
TRBV4-3	-	-	TRBJ2-1	CASSQYSYNEQFF	TGCGCCAGCAGCCAATATTCCTACAATGAGCAGTTCTTC
TRBV19	-	-	TRBJ1-1	CASSIVGGTEAFF	TGTGCCAGTAGTATAGTCGGGGGCACTGAAGCTTTCTTT
TRBV7-8	-	TRBD2	TRBJ2-1	CASSPGTSGRAGSYNEQFF	TGTGCCAGCAGCCCCGGGACTAGCGGGAGGGCCGGGTCCTACAATGAGCAGTTCTTC
TRBV12-3/TRBV12-4	-	-	TRBJ2-7	CASGDGFYEQYF	TGTGCCAGCGGAGATGGGTTCTACGAGCAGTACTTC
TRBV18	-	TRBD2	TRBJ2-1	CASSPGLAGGQSEQFF	TGTGCCAGCTCACCCGGACTAGCGGGAGGGCAGTCTGAGCAGTTCTTC
TRBV7-2	-	TRBD2	TRBJ2-3	CASSLAGGDTQYF	TGTGCCAGCAGTTTGGCGGGGGGAGATACGCAGTATTTT
TRBV6-5	-	TRBD1	TRBJ2-7	CASSNRGSYEQYF	TGTGCCAGCAGTAACAGGGGATCCTACGAGCAGTACTTC
TRBV6-5	-	-	TRBJ1-6	CASSYLDRSWSPLHF	TGTGCCAGCAGTTACCTCGACAGGTCTTGGTCACCCCTCCACTTT
TRBV7-3	-	-	TRBJ1-1	CASSLTGGTEAFF	TGTGCCAGCAGCTTAACAGGAGGCACTGAAGCTTTCTTT
TRBV11-2	-	TRBD2	TRBJ2-7	CASSLDLRPFSGRAYEQYF	TGTGCCAGCAGCTTAGACCTCCGCCCCTTTAGCGGGAGGGCCTACGAGCAGTACTTC
TRBV2	-	-	TRBJ1-2	CASSVSQVYYGYTF	TGTGCCAGCAGTGTTTCCCAGGTCTACTATGGCTACACCTTC
TRBV21-1	-	-	TRBJ2-7	CASKKPLRPWDSPYEQYF	TGTGCCAGCAAGAAACCCCTCCGGCCGTGGGACAGCCCCTACGAGCAGTACTTC
TRBV19	-	-	TRBJ1-1	CASTTRGGSNTEAFF	TGTGCCAGTACCACCCGGGGAGGGTCGAACACTGAAGCTTTCTTT
TRBV27	-	-	TRBJ1-4	CASFSPTNEKLFF	TGTGCCAGCTTCTCCCCAACTAATGAAAAACTGTTTTTT
TRBV9	-	-	TRBJ1-2	CASSPEPQGMAYGYTF	TGTGCCAGCAGCCCTGAGCCCCAGGGGATGGCCTATGGCTACACCTTC
TRBV12-3/TRBV12-4	-	-	TRBJ1-2	CASSSSGRSGYTF	TGTGCCAGCAGTTCGTCAGGGAGGAGCGGCTACACCTTC
TRBV27	-	-	TRBJ1-6	CASSPTGSVNSPLHF	TGTGCCAGCAGTCCTACAGGGTCGGTTAATTCACCCCTCCACTTT
TRBV5-1	-	TRBD1	TRBJ1-2	CASGPDRLNYGYTF	TGCGCCAGCGGACCGGACAGGCTTAACTATGGCTACACCTTC
TRBV9	-	-	TRBJ2-1	CASSVGSWELEQFF	TGTGCCAGCAGCGTAGGTTCTTGGGAGCTTGAGCAGTTCTTC
TRBV6-2/TRBV6-3	-	TRBD2	TRBJ2-1	CASSETSGRVWDEQFF	TGTGCCAGCAGTGAGACTAGCGGGAGGGTATGGGATGAGCAGTTCTTC
TRBV18	-	-	TRBJ2-3	CASSAGQTSTDTQYF	TGTGCCAGCTCGGCAGGACAGACTAGCACAGATACGCAGTATTTT
TRBV18	-	TRBD1	TRBJ2-7	CASSQGQASYEQYF	TGTGCCAGCTCACAGGGACAGGCTTCCTACGAGCAGTACTTC
TRBV19	-	-	TRBJ2-7	CASSPGVGTLYEQYF	TGTGCCAGTAGCCCCGGGGTTGGGACTCTGTACGAGCAGTACTTC
TRBV27	-	-	TRBJ2-6	CASSPSWRILSGANVLTF	TGTGCCAGCAGTCCCTCGTGGAGGATCCTCTCTGGGGCCAACGTCCTGACTTTC
TRBV7-9	-	-	TRBJ1-1	CASSSLSPTSEAFF	TGTGCCAGCAGCTCCCTTTCCCCGACATCGGAAGCTTTCTTT
TRBV6-5	-	TRBD1	TRBJ2-3	CASTQGYRGDTQYF	TGTGCCAGCACTCAAGGGTACAGGGGAGATACGCAGTATTTT
TRBV4-3	-	-	TRBJ2-3	CASSQSDWGVADTQYF	TGCGCCAGCAGCCAGTCTGATTGGGGGGTTGCAGATACGCAGTATTTT
TRBV18	-	TRBD2	TRBJ2-3	CASSPGTSGFTDTQYF	TGTGCCAGCTCACCGGGGACTAGCGGTTTCACAGATACGCAGTATTTT
TRBV10-2	-	TRBD2	TRBJ2-3	CASSPPSGRAVGTQYF	TGCGCCAGCAGCCCCCCTAGCGGGAGGGCCGTCGGCACGCAGTATTTT
TRBV4-1	-	-	TRBJ2-5	CASSQPLGSQETQYF	TGCGCCAGCAGCCAGCCCCTAGGGAGTCAAGAGACCCAGTACTTC
TRBV2	-	-	TRBJ2-1	CASRINREGYEQFF	TGTGCCAGCCGTATCAACAGGGAAGGCTATGAGCAGTTCTTC
TRBV2	-	TRBD2	TRBJ2-5	CARTSGATETQYF	TGTGCCAGAACTAGCGGGGCAACGGAGACCCAGTACTTC
TRBV2	medium-sized	-	TRBJ2-2	CASTVSNTGELFF	TGTGCCAGCACTGTTTCGAACACCGGGGAGCTGTTTTTT
TRBV11-1	-	TRBD1	TRBJ2-2	CASTLTGLRTGELFF	TGTGCCAGCACCTTGACAGGGTTGCGCACCGGGGAGCTGTTTTTT
TRBV29-1	-	-	TRBJ2-7	CSVGEQDSSYEQYF	TGCAGCGTTGGAGAACAGGACAGCTCCTACGAGCAGTACTTC
TRBV5-8	-	TRBD2	TRBJ2-7	CASSLLAGAYEQYF	TGTGCCAGCAGCTTACTAGCGGGGGCCTACGAGCAGTACTTC
TRBV6-4	-	-	TRBJ2-3	CASSDYQDTQYF	TGTGCCAGCAGTGACTATCAAGATACGCAGTATTTT